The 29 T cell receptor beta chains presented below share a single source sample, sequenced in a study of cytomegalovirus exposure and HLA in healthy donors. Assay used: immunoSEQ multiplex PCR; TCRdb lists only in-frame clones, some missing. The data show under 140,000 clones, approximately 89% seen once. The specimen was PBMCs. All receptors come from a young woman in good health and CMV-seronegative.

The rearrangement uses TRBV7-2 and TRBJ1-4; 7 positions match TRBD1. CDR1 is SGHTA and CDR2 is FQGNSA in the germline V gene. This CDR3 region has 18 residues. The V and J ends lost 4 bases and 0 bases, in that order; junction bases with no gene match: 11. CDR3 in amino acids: CASSSRLLDRATNEKLFF. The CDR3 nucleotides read TGTGCCAGCAGCTCCCGGCTGCTCGACAGGGCAACTAATGAAAAACTGTTTTTT.

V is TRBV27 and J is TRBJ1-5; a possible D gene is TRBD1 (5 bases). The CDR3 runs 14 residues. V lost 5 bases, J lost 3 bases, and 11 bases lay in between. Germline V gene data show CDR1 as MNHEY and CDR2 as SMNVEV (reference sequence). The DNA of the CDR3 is TGTGCCAGCAGTCGCAGGGCAAACAATCAGCCCCAGCATTTT. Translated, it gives CASSRRANNQPQHF.

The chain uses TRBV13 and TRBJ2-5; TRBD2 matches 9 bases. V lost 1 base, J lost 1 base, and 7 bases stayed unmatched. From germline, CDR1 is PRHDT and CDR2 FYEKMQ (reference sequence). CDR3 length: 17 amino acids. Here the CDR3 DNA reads TGTGCCAGCAGCTTAGAAGCGGGAGGCACCCTCCAAGAGACCCAGTACTTC. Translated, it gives CASSLEAGGTLQETQYF.

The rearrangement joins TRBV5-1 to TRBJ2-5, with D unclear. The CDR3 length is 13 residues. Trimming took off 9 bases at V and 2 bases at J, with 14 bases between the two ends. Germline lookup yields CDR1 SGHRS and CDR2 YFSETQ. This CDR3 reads CATRTRDQETQYF. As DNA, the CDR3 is TGCGCCACCAGAACGAGAGATCAAGAGACCCAGTACTTC.

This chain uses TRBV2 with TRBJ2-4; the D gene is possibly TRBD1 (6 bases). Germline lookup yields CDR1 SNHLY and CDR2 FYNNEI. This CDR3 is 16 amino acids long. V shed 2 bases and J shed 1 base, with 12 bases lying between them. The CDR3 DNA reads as TGTGCCAGCAGTGAACTCAGGGGTATGGCCAAAAACATTCAGTACTTC. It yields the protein CASSELRGMAKNIQYF.

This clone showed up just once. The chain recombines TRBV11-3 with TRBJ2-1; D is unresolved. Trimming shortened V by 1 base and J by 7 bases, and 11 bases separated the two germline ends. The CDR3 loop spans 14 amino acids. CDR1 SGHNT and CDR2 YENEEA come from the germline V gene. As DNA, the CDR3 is TGTGCCAGCAGCTTAGTTTCCTCCGGGAATGAGCAGTTCTTC. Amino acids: CASSLVSSGNEQFF.

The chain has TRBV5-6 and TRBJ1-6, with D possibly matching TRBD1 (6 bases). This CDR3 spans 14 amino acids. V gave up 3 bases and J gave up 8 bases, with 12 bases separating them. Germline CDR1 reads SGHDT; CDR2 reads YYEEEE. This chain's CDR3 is CASSYRQVDSPLHF. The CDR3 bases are TGTGCCAGCAGCTATCGACAGGTTGATTCACCCCTCCACTTT.

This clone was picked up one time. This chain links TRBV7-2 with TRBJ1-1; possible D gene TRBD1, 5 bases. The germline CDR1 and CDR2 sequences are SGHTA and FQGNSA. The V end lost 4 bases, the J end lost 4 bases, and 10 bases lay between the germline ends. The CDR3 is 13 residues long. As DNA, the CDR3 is TGTGCCAGCAGCTGGGGGGTTACCACTGAAGCTTTCTTT. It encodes CASSWGVTTEAFF.

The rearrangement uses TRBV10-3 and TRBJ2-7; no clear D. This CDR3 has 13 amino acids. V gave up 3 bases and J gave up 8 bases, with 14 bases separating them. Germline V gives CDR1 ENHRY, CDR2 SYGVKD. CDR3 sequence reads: CAISDLSYDKQYF. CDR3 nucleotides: TGTGCCATCAGTGACCTTAGCTACGATAAGCAGTACTTC.

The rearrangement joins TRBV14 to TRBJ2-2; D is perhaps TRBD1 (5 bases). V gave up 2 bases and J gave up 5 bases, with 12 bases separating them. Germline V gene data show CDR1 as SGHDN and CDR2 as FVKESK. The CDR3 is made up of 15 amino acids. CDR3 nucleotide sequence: TGTGCCAGCAGCCAAAGAAGGGGTGTAACCGGGGAGCTGTTTTTT. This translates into CASSQRRGVTGELFF.

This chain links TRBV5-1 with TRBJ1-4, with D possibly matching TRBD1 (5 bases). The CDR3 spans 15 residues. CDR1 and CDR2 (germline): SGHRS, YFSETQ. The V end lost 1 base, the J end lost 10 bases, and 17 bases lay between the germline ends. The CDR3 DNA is TGCGCCAGCAGCTTGAGGACAACTTACCCCGTAAAACTGTTTTTT. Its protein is CASSLRTTYPVKLFF.

In DNA form, the CDR3 reads TGTGCCTGGAGTGGATTAGGAACAGGCGCCCGGGAGGGCTACACCTTC. Translated, it gives CAWSGLGTGAREGYTF. The chain is built from TRBV30 and TRBJ1-2; possible D gene TRBD1, 5 bases. The germline V and J ends were trimmed by 1 base and 8 bases, with 23 bases remaining between them. The germline CDR1 and CDR2 sequences are GTSNPN and SVGIG (reference sequence). CDR3 length equals 16 residues. Combining the CDR3 with reference TRBV30 and TRBJ1-2 gives the whole variable domain SQTIHQWPATLVQPVGSPLSLECTVEGTSNPNLYWYRQAAGRGLQLLFYSVGIGQISSEVPQNLSASRPQDRQFILSSKKLLLSDSGFYLCAWSGLGTGAREGYTFGSGTRLTVV.

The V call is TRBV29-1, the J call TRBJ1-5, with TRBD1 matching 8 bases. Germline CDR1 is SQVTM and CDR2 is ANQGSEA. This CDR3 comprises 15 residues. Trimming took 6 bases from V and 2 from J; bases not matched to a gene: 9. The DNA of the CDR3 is TGCAGCGTCAGGGCAGGGGGCTCGGGCAATCAGCCCCAGCATTTT. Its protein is CSVRAGGSGNQPQHF.

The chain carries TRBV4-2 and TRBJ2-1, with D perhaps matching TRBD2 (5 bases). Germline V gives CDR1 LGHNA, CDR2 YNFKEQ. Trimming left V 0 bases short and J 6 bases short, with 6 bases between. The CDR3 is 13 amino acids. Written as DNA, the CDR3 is TGTGCCAGCAGCCAAGACGGAGGCAATGAGCAGTTCTTC. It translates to CASSQDGGNEQFF.

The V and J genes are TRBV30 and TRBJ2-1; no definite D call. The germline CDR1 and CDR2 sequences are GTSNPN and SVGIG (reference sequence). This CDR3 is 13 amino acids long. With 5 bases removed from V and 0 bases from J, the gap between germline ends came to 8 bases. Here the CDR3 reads CAWDTSSYNEQFF. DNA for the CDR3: TGTGCCTGGGACACGAGCTCCTACAATGAGCAGTTCTTC.

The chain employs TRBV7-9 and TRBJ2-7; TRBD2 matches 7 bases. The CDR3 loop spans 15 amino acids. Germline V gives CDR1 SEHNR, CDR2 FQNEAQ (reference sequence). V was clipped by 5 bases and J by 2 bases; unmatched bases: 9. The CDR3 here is CASSPDVGLPYEQYF. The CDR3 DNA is TGTGCCAGCAGCCCGGATGTGGGACTACCCTACGAGCAGTACTTC.

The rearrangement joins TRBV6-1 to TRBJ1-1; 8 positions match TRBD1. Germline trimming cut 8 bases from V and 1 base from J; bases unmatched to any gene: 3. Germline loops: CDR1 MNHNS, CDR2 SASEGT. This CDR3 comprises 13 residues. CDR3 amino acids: CASAGQGNTEAFF. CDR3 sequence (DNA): TGTGCCAGCGCCGGACAGGGGAACACTGAAGCTTTCTTT.

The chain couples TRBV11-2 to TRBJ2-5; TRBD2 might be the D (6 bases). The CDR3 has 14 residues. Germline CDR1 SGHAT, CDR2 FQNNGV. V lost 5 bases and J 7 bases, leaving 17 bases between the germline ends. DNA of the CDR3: TGTGCCAGCAGCCCGCCGGGGGTTAGAGGGACCCAGTACTTC. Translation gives CASSPPGVRGTQYF.

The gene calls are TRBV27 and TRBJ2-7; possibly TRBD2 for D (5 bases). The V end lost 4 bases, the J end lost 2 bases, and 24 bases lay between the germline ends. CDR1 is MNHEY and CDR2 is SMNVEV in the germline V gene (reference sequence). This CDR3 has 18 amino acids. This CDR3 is CASSSPRGGRVDPYEQYF. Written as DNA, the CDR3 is TGTGCCAGCAGTTCACCCCGAGGTGGGCGGGTGGACCCCTACGAGCAGTACTTC.

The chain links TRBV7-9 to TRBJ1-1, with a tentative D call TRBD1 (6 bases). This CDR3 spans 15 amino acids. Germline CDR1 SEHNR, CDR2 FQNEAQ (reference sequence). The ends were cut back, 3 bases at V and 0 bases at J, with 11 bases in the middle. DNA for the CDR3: TGTGCCAGCAGCTTTACAGGGCTTATGAACACTGAAGCTTTCTTT. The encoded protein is CASSFTGLMNTEAFF.

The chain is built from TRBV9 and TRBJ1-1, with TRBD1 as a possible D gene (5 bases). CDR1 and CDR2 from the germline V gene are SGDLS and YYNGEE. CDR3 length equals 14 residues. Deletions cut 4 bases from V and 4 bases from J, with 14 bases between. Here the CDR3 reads CASSPRPRGTEAFF. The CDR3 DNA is TGTGCCAGCAGCCCAAGACCAAGGGGCACTGAAGCTTTCTTT. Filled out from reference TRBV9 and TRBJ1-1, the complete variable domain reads DSGVTQTPKHLITATGQRVTLRCSPRSGDLSVYWYQQSLDQGLQFLIQYYNGEERAKGNILERFSAQQFPDLHSELNLSSLELGDSALYFCASSPRPRGTEAFFGQGTRLTVV.

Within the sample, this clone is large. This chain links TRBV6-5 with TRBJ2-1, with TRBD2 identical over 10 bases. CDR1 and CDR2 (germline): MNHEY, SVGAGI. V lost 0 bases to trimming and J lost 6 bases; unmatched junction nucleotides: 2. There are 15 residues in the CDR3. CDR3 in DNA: TGTGCCAGCAGTTACTCGAGCGGGGGGGGCAATGAGCAGTTCTTC. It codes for CASSYSSGGGNEQFF.

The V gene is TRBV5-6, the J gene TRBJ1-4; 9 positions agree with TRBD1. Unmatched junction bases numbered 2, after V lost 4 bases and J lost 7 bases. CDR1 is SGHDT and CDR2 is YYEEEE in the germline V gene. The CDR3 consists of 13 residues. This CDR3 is CASSPTGGEKLFF. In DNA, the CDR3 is TGTGCCAGCAGCCCGACAGGGGGTGAAAAACTGTTTTTT. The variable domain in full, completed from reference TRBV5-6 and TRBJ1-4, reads DAGVTQSPTHLIKTRGQQVTLRCSPKSGHDTVSWYQQALGQGPQFIFQYYEEEERQRGNFPDRFSGHQFPNYSSELNVNALLLGDSALYLCASSPTGGEKLFFGSGTQLSVL.

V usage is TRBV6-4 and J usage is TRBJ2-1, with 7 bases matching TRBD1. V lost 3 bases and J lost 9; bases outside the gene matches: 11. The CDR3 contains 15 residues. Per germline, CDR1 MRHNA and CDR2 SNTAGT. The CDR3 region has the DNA TGTGCCAGCAGTGAAGATCTTACAGGGGCGACTGAGCAGTTCTTC. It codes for CASSEDLTGATEQFF.

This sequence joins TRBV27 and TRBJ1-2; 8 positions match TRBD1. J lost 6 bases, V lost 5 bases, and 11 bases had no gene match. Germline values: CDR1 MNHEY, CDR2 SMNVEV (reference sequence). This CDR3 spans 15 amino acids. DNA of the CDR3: TGTGCCAGCAGTCCAGATCGGACAGGGATACATGGCTACACCTTC. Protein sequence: CASSPDRTGIHGYTF.

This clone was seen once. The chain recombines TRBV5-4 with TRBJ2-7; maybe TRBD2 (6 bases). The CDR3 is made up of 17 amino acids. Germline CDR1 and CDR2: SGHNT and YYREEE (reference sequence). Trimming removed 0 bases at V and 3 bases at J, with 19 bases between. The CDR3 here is CASSLGRASGVGYEQYF. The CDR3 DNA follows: TGTGCCAGCAGCTTGGGACGTGCCTCGGGGGTAGGCTACGAGCAGTACTTC.

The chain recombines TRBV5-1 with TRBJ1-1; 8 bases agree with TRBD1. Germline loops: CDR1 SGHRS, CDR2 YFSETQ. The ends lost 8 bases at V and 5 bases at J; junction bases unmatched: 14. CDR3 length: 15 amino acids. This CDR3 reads CASAQGASRGTEAFF. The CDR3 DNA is TGCGCCAGTGCCCAGGGGGCGAGTAGAGGAACTGAAGCTTTCTTT.

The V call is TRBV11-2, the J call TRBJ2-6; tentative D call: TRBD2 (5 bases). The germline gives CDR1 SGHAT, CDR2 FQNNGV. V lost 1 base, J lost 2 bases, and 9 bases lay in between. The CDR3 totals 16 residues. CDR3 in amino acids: CASSLVRGPGANVLTF. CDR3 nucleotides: TGTGCCAGCAGCTTAGTACGAGGGCCTGGGGCCAACGTCCTGACTTTC.

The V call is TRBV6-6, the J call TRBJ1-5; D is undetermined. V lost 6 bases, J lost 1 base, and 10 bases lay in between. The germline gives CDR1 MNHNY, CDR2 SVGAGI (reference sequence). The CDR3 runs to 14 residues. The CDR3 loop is CASSYGRSNQPQHF. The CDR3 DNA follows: TGTGCCAGCAGCTACGGTAGAAGCAATCAGCCCCAGCATTTT.